A single sample gave rise to the 28 T cell receptor beta chains below, sequenced in a study of T cells expressing NK-cell markers. TCRdb reprocessed the 5' RACE reads; each CDR3 protein has one entry and no DNA is given. The sample table sets out around 260,000 distinct CDR3 sequences. The specimen was blood T cells: a sorted CD56 or NKG2C T cell subset, CD4+ or CD8+ T cells, or bulk PBMC T cells (not recorded which). Every receptor here comes from a woman aged 18-70 years in good health.

The chain employs TRBV5-1 and TRBJ1-6. This CDR3 has 15 amino acids. Germline CDR1 reads SGHRS; CDR2 reads YFSETQ. This CDR3 reads CASSLEAAGPDSLHF.

The V and J genes are TRBV21-1 and TRBJ1-1. TRBV21-1 is a recognized pseudogene. There are 16 residues in the CDR3. Here the CDR3 reads CASSKVGSGVGTEAFF.

V gene TRBV12-3 or TRBV12-4 combines with J gene TRBJ2-5; TCRdb designates TRBD1, a call that cannot be tested without DNA. The CDR3 length is 15 residues. CDR3 sequence: CASSPTGKGGETQYF.

The chain joins TRBV28 to TRBJ1-4; TCRdb designates TRBD1, a call that cannot be tested without DNA. Germline CDR1 reads MDHEN; CDR2 reads SYDVKM. This CDR3 region has 15 residues. This chain's CDR3 is CASSAPGTGSEKLFF.

The gene calls are TRBV5-1 and TRBJ2-7; the D call from TCRdb, TRBD2, cannot be confirmed without DNA. The CDR3 is 15 residues long. Germline loops: CDR1 SGHRS, CDR2 YFSETQ. The CDR3 loop reads CASSLETATGRAQYF.

The rearrangement links TRBV12-3 or TRBV12-4 to TRBJ1-2; TCRdb's D gene call, TRBD1, goes unchecked for lack of DNA. The CDR3 has 15 amino acids. CDR3 amino acids: CASSQPGRLNYGYTF.

This chain connects TRBV28 to TRBJ2-7; with no DNA, the TCRdb D assignment of TRBD1 cannot be verified. CDR1 is MDHEN and CDR2 is SYDVKM in the germline V gene. The CDR3 spans 12 residues. The chain's CDR3 is CASSPTWGEQYF.

V and J are TRBV29-1 and TRBJ2-1; TCRdb lists TRBD2, though no DNA is available to test this call. This CDR3 contains 14 residues. Germline V gives CDR1 SQVTM, CDR2 ANQGSEA. The CDR3 spells CSVEWRGGGNEQFF.

The chain carries TRBV20-1 and TRBJ1-4. CDR1 DFQATT and CDR2 SNEGSKA come from the germline V gene (reference sequence). The CDR3 is made up of 11 amino acids. CDR3 sequence: CSASVGEKLFF.

The chain joins TRBV19 to TRBJ2-1; TCRdb's D gene call, TRBD2, goes unchecked for lack of DNA. The CDR3 runs 14 residues. Germline CDR1 LNHDA, CDR2 SQIVND (reference sequence). CDR3 sequence reads: CATNGAHSYNEQFF.

The CDR3 region is CASSPRSAQGAADTQYF. The chain joins TRBV9 to TRBJ2-3; TCRdb's assignment of TRBD1 cannot be checked, as there is no DNA. The CDR3 totals 17 residues. Germline V lookup: CDR1 SGDLS, CDR2 YYNGEE.

J is TRBJ2-3 and V is TRBV28; the D gene TCRdb calls, TRBD1, cannot be checked with no DNA. This CDR3 contains 15 residues. Germline CDR1 is MDHEN and CDR2 is SYDVKM. The CDR3 here is CASSLRRTGPDTQYF.

This rearrangement joins TRBV19 to TRBJ2-7. CDR3 length: 13 amino acids. Germline V lookup: CDR1 LNHDA, CDR2 SQIVND (reference sequence). The CDR3 is CASSTRTGHEQYF.

The V call is TRBV20-1, the J call TRBJ1-1. This CDR3 is 12 amino acids long. The germline gives CDR1 DFQATT, CDR2 SNEGSKA (reference sequence). The CDR3 sequence: CSAPSFQTEAFF.

The rearrangement joins TRBV12-3 or TRBV12-4 to TRBJ2-4; TCRdb reports TRBD2, a call that lacks DNA to check it against. The CDR3 length is 17 residues. CDR3 protein: CASSLMSAGVAKNIQYF.

The chain carries TRBV4-3 and TRBJ2-4; TCRdb lists TRBD1, though no DNA is available to test this call. There are 16 residues in the CDR3. Germline CDR1 and CDR2: LGHNA and YSLEER. The chain's CDR3 is CASSQATQGGVDIQYF.

This chain connects TRBV7-9 to TRBJ1-4; TCRdb indicates TRBD1, and absent DNA this call remains unverified. The CDR3 is made up of 16 amino acids. Germline-derived CDR1 and CDR2 are SEHNR and FQNEAQ (reference sequence). CDR3 sequence reads: CASSSWTGGTNEKLFF.

The V call is TRBV5-1, the J call TRBJ1-4; TCRdb indicates TRBD1, and absent DNA this call remains unverified. From germline, CDR1 is SGHRS and CDR2 YFSETQ. This CDR3 contains 15 residues. The CDR3 here is CASSPAGQFNEKLFF.

V is TRBV14 and J is TRBJ2-1; the TCRdb D gene call, TRBD2, has no DNA to confirm it. This CDR3 comprises 17 residues. Germline V CDR1 and CDR2: SGHDN, FVKESK. The CDR3 reads CASSQTGDYSINNEQFF.

The gene calls are TRBV6-1 and TRBJ1-6; lacking DNA, the TRBD1 call made by TCRdb goes unchecked. The CDR3 is 18 amino acids. Germline V CDR1 and CDR2: MNHNS, SASEGT. CDR3 in amino acids: CASRPPGHGAAYNSPLHF.

The chain combines TRBV7-8 with TRBJ1-1. The CDR3 is 15 residues long. CDR1 and CDR2 (germline): SGHVS, FQNEAQ. This CDR3 is CASSLPPGMNTEAFF.

This chain joins TRBV7-2 and TRBJ2-3. The CDR3 consists of 14 residues. Germline CDR1 is SGHTA and CDR2 is FQGNSA. Here the CDR3 reads CASNPTASTDTQYF.

The chain joins TRBV20-1 to TRBJ2-1; the D call from TCRdb, TRBD1, cannot be confirmed without DNA. The CDR3 is 14 residues long. The germline V gene encodes CDR1 DFQATT and CDR2 SNEGSKA (reference sequence). This CDR3 is CSATRDAIYNEQFF.

This chain connects TRBV12-3 or TRBV12-4 to TRBJ2-5; TCRdb selects TRBD1, and the lack of DNA leaves this call unchecked. The CDR3 length is 15 residues. The CDR3 sequence: CASSPRTKLQETQYF.

The J gene is TRBJ1-5, the V gene TRBV5-6. The germline gives CDR1 SGHDT, CDR2 YYEEEE. CDR3 length: 13 amino acids. The CDR3: CASSGRGNQPQHF. Complete variable domain (other parts from reference TRBV5-6 and TRBJ1-5): DAGVTQSPTHLIKTRGQQVTLRCSPKSGHDTVSWYQQALGQGPQFIFQYYEEEERQRGNFPDRFSGHQFPNYSSELNVNALLLGDSALYLCASSGRGNQPQHFGDGTRLSIL.

The chain uses TRBV29-1 and TRBJ2-7; TCRdb proposes TRBD2, but this gene call is untestable without DNA. Per the germline V gene, CDR1 is SQVTM and CDR2 is ANQGSEA. The CDR3 runs 16 residues. The CDR3: CSARGLAGGPSGEQYF.

This chain connects TRBV29-1 to TRBJ1-5; TCRdb selects TRBD1, and the lack of DNA leaves this call unchecked. The CDR3 has 14 residues. Germline V gene data show CDR1 as SQVTM and CDR2 as ANQGSEA. CDR3 residues: CSVAGELSNQPQHF.

The V gene is TRBV5-1, the J gene TRBJ2-3. In germline, CDR1 is SGHRS, CDR2 YFSETQ. This CDR3 has 17 amino acids. The CDR3 region is CASSWPRTASSTDTQYF.